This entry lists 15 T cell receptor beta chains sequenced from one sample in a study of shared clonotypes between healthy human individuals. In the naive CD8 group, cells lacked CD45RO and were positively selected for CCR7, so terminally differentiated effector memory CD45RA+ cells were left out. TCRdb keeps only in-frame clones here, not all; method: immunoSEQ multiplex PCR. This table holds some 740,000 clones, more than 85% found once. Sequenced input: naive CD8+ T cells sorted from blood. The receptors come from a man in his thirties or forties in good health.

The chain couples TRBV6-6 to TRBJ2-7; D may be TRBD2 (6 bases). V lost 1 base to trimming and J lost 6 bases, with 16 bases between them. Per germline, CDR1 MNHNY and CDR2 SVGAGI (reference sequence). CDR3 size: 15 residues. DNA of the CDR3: TGTGCCAGCAGTTACTTAGTGGAGGGTTCGGGCGAGCAGTACTTC. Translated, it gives CASSYLVEGSGEQYF.

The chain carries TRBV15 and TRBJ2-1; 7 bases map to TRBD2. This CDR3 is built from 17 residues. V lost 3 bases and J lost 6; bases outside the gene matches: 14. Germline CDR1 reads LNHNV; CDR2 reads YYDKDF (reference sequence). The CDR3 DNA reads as TGTGCCACCAGCAGCAGTGCCCCGCTAGCGGCGGGCAATGAGCAGTTCTTC. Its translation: CATSSSAPLAAGNEQFF.

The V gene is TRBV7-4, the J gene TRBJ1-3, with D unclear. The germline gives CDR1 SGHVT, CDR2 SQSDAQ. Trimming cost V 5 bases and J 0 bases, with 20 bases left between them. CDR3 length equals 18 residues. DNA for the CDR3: TGTGCCAGCAGCCCCGGCGGGCAGGCCCTATACTCTGGAAACACCATATATTTT. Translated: CASSPGGQALYSGNTIYF.

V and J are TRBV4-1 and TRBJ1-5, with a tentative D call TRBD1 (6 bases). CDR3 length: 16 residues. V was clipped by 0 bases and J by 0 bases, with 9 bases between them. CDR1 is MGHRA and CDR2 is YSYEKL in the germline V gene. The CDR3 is CASSQDQGNSNQPQHF. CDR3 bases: TGCGCCAGCAGCCAAGATCAGGGGAATAGCAATCAGCCCCAGCATTTT.

The DNA for the CDR3 is TGTGCCAGCAGCTCCAATAGAGGGACTAGCGGGATAGAGACCCAGTACTTC. It specifies CASSSNRGTSGIETQYF. This sequence joins TRBV11-2 and TRBJ2-5; 13 bases match TRBD2. Per germline, CDR1 SGHAT and CDR2 FQNNGV. The CDR3 totals 17 residues. V lost 4 bases and J lost 4; bases outside the gene matches: 9. The variable domain in full, with the rest retrieved from reference TRBV11-2 and TRBJ2-5, is EAGVAQSPRYKIIEKRQSVAFWCNPISGHATLYWYQQILGQGPKLLIQFQNNGVVDDSQLPKDRFSAERLKGVDSTLKIQPAKLEDSAVYLCASSSNRGTSGIETQYFGPGTRLLVL.

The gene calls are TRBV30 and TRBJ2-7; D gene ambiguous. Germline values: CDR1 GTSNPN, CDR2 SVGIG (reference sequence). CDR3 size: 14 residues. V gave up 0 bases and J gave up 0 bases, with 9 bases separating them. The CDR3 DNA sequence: TGTGCCTGGAGTGTATCCCCGGGCTCCTACGAGCAGTACTTC. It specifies CAWSVSPGSYEQYF.

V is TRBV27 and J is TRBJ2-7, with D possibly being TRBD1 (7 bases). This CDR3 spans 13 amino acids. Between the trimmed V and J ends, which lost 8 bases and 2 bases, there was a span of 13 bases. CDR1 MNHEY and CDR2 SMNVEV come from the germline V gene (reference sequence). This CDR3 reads CASGQGGPYEQYF. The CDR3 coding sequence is TGTGCCAGCGGCCAGGGGGGACCCTACGAGCAGTACTTC.

CDR3 DNA: TGTGCCATCAGTATGAGCGGGAAGGGACTAGCGGGAAGGAACGAGCAGTACTTC. Protein: CAISMSGKGLAGRNEQYF. The chain recombines TRBV10-3 with TRBJ2-7; 13 nucleotides match TRBD2. There are 18 residues in the CDR3. With 5 bases clipped from V and 5 bases from J, the junction kept 15 bases outside the gene matches. The germline CDR1 and CDR2 sequences are ENHRY and SYGVKD.

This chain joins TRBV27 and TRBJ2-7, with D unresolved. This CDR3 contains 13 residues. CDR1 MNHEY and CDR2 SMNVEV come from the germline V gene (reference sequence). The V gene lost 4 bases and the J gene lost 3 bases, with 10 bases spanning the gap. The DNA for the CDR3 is TGTGCCAGCAGTTCCCCCCCTCTCTACGAGCAGTACTTC. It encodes CASSSPPLYEQYF.

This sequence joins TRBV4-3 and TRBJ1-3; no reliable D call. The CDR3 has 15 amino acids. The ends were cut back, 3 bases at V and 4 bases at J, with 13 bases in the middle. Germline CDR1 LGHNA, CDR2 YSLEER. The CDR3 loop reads CASSHGRGAGNTIYF. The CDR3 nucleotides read TGCGCCAGCAGCCACGGAAGAGGCGCCGGAAACACCATATATTTT.

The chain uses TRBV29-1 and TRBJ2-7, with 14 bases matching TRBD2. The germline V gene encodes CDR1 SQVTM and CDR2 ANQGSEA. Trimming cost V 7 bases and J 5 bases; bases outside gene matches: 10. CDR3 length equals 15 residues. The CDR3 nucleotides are TGCAGCGCCCAAGAGCCGGGACTAGCGGGAGACGAGCAGTACTTC. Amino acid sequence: CSAQEPGLAGDEQYF.

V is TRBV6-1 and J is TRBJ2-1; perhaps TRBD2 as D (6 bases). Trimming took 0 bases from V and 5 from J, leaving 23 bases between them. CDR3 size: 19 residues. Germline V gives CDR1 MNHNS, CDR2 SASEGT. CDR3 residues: CASSEAPDFVADLNNEQFF. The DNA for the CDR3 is TGTGCCAGCAGTGAAGCGCCGGACTTTGTAGCGGACCTTAACAATGAGCAGTTCTTC.

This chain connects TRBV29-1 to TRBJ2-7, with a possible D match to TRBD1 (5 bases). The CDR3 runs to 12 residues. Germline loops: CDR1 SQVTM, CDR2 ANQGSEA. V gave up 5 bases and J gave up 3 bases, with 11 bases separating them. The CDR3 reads CSVRQWSYEQYF. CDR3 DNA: TGCAGCGTTAGACAGTGGAGCTACGAGCAGTACTTC.

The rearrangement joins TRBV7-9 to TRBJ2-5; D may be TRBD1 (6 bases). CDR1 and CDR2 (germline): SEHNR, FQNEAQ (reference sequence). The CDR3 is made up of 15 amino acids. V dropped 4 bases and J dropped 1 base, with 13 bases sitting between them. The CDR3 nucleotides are TGTGCCAGCAGCTATACACCGGACAGCCAAGAGACCCAGTACTTC. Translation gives CASSYTPDSQETQYF.

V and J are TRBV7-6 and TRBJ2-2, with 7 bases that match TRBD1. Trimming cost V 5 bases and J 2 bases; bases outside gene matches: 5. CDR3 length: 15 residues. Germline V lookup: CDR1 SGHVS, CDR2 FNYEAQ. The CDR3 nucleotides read TGTGCCAGCAGCACACGACAGGGTAACACCGGGGAGCTGTTTTTT. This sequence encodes CASSTRQGNTGELFF.